Listed here are 13 T cell receptor beta chains from one sample, sequenced in a study of control samples from healthy donors and cancer patients. Clones were sequenced by immunoSEQ multiplex PCR, and TCRdb holds only the in-frame ones, with some missing. The data show 350,000 to 450,000 clones, with more than 80% seen just once and 5% to 8% held by the top ten. Specimen: PBMCs. The receptors originated from a middle-aged man with head and neck cancer.

J is TRBJ2-1 and V is TRBV27, with D hard to call. The CDR3 covers 14 residues. The germline V gene has CDR1 MNHEY and CDR2 SMNVEV (reference sequence). Trimming removed 3 bases from V and 4 bases from J, with 10 bases in between. The CDR3 loop reads CASSFDSMYNEQFF. DNA for the CDR3: TGTGCCAGCAGTTTCGACTCGATGTACAATGAGCAGTTCTTC.

The CDR3 DNA follows: TGTGCCAGCAGCCAAGGGGCAGAGATTTGGAATGAGCAGTTCTTC. This translates into CASSQGAEIWNEQFF. V is TRBV11-2 and J is TRBJ2-1; maybe TRBD1 (5 bases). Trimming left V 5 bases short and J 7 bases short, with 18 bases between. This CDR3 spans 15 amino acids. CDR1 is SGHAT and CDR2 is FQNNGV in the germline V gene.

A single count supports this clone. V is TRBV28 and J is TRBJ2-7; 7 bases align to TRBD1. Germline V lookup: CDR1 MDHEN, CDR2 SYDVKM. This CDR3 comprises 14 residues. The ends lost 3 bases at V and 3 bases at J; junction bases unmatched: 5. CDR3 residues: CASSFSDRVYEQYF. Here the CDR3 DNA reads TGTGCCAGCAGTTTCTCCGACAGGGTCTACGAGCAGTACTTC.

The genes are TRBV21-1 and TRBJ1-1. TRBV21-1 is marked as a pseudogene. The CDR3 is 11 residues long. In nucleotides, the CDR3 is TGTGCCAGCAGCCGGAACACTGAAGCTTTCTTT. Protein: CASSRNTEAFF.

On this clone itself: The sample contains more than one DNA sequence encoding this CDR3. V usage is TRBV7-3 and J usage is TRBJ2-2; unclear D gene. The germline CDR1 and CDR2 sequences are SGHTA and FQGTGA. The germline V and J ends were trimmed by 0 bases and 2 bases, with 4 bases remaining between them. The CDR3 extends over 14 amino acids. DNA for the CDR3: TGTGCCAGCAGCTTAACTGGAAACACCGGGGAGCTGTTTTTT. Protein sequence: CASSLTGNTGELFF. The full variable domain, with the rest looked up from reference TRBV7-3 and TRBJ2-2, is GAGVSQTPSNKVTEKGKYVELRCDPISGHTALYWYRQSLGQGPEFLIYFQGTGAADDSGLPNDRFFAVRPEGSVSTLKIQRTERGDSAVYLCASSLTGNTGELFFGEGSRLTVL.

The chain recombines TRBV3-1 (or the pseudogene TRBV3-2) with TRBJ2-5; 10 bases agree with TRBD1. Germline CDR1 is LGHDT and CDR2 is YNNKEL (reference sequence). Unmatched junction bases numbered 10, after V lost 7 bases and J lost 2 bases. The CDR3 is made up of 16 amino acids. DNA for the CDR3: TGTGCCAGCACCAGCTCGGACAGGGGGTTGCAAGAGACCCAGTACTTC. This gives the protein CASTSSDRGLQETQYF.

The V and J genes are TRBV3-1 (or the pseudogene TRBV3-2) and TRBJ2-7, with D possibly called TRBD1 or TRBD2 (5 bases each). The germline V gene encodes CDR1 LGHDT and CDR2 YNNKEL (reference sequence). The V end lost 6 bases, the J end lost 3 bases, and 9 bases lay between the germline ends. The CDR3 is 12 residues long. The DNA for the CDR3 is TGTGCCAGCAGGGGACGAAACTACGAGCAGTACTTC. This sequence encodes CASRGRNYEQYF.

For the CDR3, the DNA is TGTGCCAGCTCCCAATCCCGGACAGGGGGCGACGGTACGCAGTATTTT. Translating it yields CASSQSRTGGDGTQYF. The gene calls are TRBV18 and TRBJ2-3, with 11 bases matching TRBD1. V shed 6 bases and J 8 bases; nucleotides not matched to a gene: 13. This CDR3 spans 16 amino acids. Germline assignment: CDR1 KGHSH and CDR2 LQKENI. Complete variable domain (other parts from reference TRBV18 and TRBJ2-3): NAGVMQNPRHLVRRRGQEARLRCSPMKGHSHVYWYRQLPEEGLKFMVYLQKENIIDESGMPKERFSAEFPKEGPSILRIQQVVRGDSAAYFCASSQSRTGGDGTQYFGPGTRLTVL.

The rearrangement joins TRBV11-2 to TRBJ2-1; D is possibly TRBD2 (6 bases). Germline CDR1 SGHAT, CDR2 FQNNGV. Trimming left V 5 bases short and J 1 base short, with 15 bases between. The CDR3 has 16 amino acids. This CDR3 is CASSTAGGGSYNEQFF. In DNA, the CDR3 is TGTGCCAGCAGCACCGCTGGGGGAGGATCCTACAATGAGCAGTTCTTC.

V usage is TRBV25-1 and J usage is TRBJ2-7, with TRBD1 as a possible D gene (6 bases). In germline, CDR1 is MGHDK, CDR2 SYGVNS. CDR3 length: 13 amino acids. V gave up 8 bases and J gave up 5 bases, with 16 bases separating them. CDR3 nucleotide sequence: TGTGCCAGCGGAGACCGGGACACCCACGAGCAGTACTTC. Protein product: CASGDRDTHEQYF.

The CDR3 here is CSVELFGQGRETQYF. CDR3 nucleotides: TGCAGCGTTGAGCTATTCGGGCAGGGGAGGGAGACCCAGTACTTC. The V call is TRBV29-1, the J call TRBJ2-5; D tentatively fits TRBD1 or TRBD2 (6 bases each). This CDR3 is built from 15 residues. The germline CDR1 and CDR2 sequences are SQVTM and ANQGSEA. V dropped 3 bases and J dropped 5 bases, with 19 bases sitting between them.

The CDR3 protein is CASSPKGQWNINNEQFF. For the CDR3, the DNA is TGTGCCAGCAGTCCAAAAGGACAGTGGAATATCAACAATGAGCAGTTCTTC. The chain joins TRBV6-6 to TRBJ2-1; possibly TRBD1 for D (6 bases). The germline V and J ends were trimmed by 5 bases and 5 bases, with 22 bases remaining between them. The CDR3 spans 17 residues. Germline CDR1 and CDR2: MNHNY and SVGAGI (reference sequence).

This chain connects TRBV30 to TRBJ2-5; D is possibly TRBD2 (6 bases). Germline CDR1 GTSNPN, CDR2 SVGIG (reference sequence). The V end was cut by 3 bases, the J end by 10 bases, with 18 bases between. This CDR3 spans 13 amino acids. CDR3 region: CAWSGGVVQDQYF. CDR3 DNA: TGTGCCTGGAGCGGCGGGGTTGTACAAGACCAGTACTTC.